This entry concerns a single TCR beta chain. What it recognizes is unknown. Sequencing used immunoSEQ multiplex PCR; TCRdb keeps in-frame clones, though not all of them. Altogether over 130,000 clones are present, roughly 94% being singletons, with the ten largest covering over 1%. Losses at the gene ends were 2 bases for V and 5 bases for J; bases not matched to a gene: 5. CDR3 length: 14 residues. Germline CDR1 MNHNS, CDR2 SASEGT. The sample belongs to a study of T cell responses to AZD1222 COVID-19 vaccine. General study findings and limits: Females outnumbered males among donors, who were mostly white British; clonal diversity was possibly underestimated. In the spike-specific TCR repertoire, nearly half reportedly target unmutated variant regions.

The receptor was derived from an adult in good health. The source material was peripheral blood, sampled on day 0 of AZD1222 vaccination. The V and J genes are TRBV6-1 and TRBJ2-5; 7 bases are shared with TRBD2. Written as DNA, the CDR3 is TGTGCCAGCAGTGAATGGAGCGGGACGGAGACCCAGTACTTC. As protein: CASSEWSGTETQYF.